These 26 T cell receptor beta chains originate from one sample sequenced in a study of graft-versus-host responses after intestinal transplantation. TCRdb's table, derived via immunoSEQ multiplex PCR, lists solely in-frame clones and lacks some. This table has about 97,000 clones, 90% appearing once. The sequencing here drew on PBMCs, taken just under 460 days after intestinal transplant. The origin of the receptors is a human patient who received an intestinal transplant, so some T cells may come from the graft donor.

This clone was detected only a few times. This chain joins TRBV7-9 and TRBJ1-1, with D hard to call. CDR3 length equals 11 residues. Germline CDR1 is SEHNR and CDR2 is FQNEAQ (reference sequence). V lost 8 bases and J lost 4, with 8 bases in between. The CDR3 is CASQRGTEAFF. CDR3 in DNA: TGTGCCAGCCAGCGGGGCACTGAAGCTTTCTTT. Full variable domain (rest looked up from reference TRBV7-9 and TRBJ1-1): DTGVSQNPRHKITKRGQNVTFRCDPISEHNRLYWYRQTLGQGPEFLTYFQNEAQLEKSRLLSDRFSAERPKGSFSTLEIQRTEQGDSAMYLCASQRGTEAFFGQGTRLTVV.

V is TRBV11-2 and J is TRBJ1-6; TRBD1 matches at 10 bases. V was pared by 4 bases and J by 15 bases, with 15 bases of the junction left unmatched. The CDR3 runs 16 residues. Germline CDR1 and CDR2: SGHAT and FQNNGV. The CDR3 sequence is CASSSPPGTGAYRLHF. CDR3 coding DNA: TGTGCCAGCAGCTCCCCCCCCGGGACAGGGGCATACCGCCTCCACTTT.

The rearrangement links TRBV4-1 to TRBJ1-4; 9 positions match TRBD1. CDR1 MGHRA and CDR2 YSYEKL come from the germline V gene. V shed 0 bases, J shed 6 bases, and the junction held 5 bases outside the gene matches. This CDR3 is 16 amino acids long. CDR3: CASSQEPQGADEKLFF. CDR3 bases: TGCGCCAGCAGCCAAGAGCCACAGGGGGCGGATGAAAAACTGTTTTTT.

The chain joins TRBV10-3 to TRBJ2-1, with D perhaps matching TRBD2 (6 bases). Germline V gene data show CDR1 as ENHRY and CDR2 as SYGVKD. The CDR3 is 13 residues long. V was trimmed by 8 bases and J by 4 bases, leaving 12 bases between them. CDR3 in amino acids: CAIGVAEYNEQFF. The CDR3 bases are TGTGCCATCGGTGTAGCGGAATACAATGAGCAGTTCTTC.

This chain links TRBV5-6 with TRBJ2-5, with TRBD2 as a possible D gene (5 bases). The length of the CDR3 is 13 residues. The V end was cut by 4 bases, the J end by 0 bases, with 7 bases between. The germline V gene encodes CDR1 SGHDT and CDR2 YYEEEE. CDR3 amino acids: CASSALDQETQYF. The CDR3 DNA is TGTGCCAGCAGCGCACTAGACCAAGAGACCCAGTACTTC.

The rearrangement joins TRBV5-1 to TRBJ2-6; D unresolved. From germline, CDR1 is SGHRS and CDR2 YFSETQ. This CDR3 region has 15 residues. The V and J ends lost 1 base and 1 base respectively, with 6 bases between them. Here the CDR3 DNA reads TGCGCCAGCAGCTTGAGATTATCTGGGGCCAACGTCCTGACTTTC. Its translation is CASSLRLSGANVLTF.

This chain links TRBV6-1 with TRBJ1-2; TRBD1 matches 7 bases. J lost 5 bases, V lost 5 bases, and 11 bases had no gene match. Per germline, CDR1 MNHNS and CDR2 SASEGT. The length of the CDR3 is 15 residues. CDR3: CASSHDRAGGYGYTF. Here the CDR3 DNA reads TGTGCCAGCAGTCACGACAGGGCAGGGGGGTATGGCTACACCTTC.

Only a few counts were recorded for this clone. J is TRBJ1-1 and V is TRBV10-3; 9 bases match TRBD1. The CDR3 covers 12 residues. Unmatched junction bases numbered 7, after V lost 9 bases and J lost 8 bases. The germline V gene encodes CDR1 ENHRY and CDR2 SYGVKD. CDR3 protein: CAISGQGKEAFF. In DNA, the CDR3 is TGTGCCATATCCGGACAGGGGAAAGAAGCTTTCTTT.

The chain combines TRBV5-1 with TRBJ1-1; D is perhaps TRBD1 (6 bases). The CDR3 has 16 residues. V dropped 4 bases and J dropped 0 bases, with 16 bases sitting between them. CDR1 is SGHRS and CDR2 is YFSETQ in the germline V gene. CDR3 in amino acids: CASSPWVGDMNTEAFF. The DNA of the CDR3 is TGCGCCAGCAGCCCGTGGGTGGGGGACATGAACACTGAAGCTTTCTTT.

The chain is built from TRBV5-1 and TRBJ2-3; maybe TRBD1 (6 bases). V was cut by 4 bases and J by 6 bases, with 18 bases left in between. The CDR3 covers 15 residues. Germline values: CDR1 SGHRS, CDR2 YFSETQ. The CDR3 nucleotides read TGCGCCAGCAGCGCGACCGGGACACCGGGTGATACGCAGTATTTT. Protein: CASSATGTPGDTQYF.

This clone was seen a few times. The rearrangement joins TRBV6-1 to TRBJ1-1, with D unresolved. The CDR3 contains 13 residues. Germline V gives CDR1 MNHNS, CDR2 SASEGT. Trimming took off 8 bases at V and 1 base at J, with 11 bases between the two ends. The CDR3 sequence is CASEVETNTEAFF. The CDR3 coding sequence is TGTGCCAGCGAAGTCGAAACGAACACTGAAGCTTTCTTT.

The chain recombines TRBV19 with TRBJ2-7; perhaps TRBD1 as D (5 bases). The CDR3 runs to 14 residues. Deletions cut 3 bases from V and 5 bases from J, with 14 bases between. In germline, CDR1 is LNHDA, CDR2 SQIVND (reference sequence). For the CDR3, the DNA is TGTGCCAGTAGTATCTCGGGCAGGGCAGACGAGCAGTACTTC. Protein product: CASSISGRADEQYF.

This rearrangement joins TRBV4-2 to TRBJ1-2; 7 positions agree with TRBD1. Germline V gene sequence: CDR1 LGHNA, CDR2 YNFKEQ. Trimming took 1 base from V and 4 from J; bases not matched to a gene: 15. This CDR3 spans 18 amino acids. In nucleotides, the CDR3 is TGTGCCAGCAGCCAAGCCTCAACCGGACAGGCTTCCCTCTATGGCTACACCTTC. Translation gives CASSQASTGQASLYGYTF.

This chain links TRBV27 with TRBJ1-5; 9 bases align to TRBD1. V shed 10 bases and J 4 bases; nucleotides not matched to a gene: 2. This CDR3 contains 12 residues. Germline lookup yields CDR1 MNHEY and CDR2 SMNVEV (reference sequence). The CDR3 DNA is TGTGCCACCGGGACAGGGAATCAGCCCCAGCATTTT. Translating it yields CATGTGNQPQHF.

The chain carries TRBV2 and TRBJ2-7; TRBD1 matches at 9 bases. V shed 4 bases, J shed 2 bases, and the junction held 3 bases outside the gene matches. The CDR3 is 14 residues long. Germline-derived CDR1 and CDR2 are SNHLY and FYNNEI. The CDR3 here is CASSAGTGPYEQYF. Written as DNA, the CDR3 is TGTGCCAGCAGTGCCGGGACAGGGCCCTACGAGCAGTACTTC.

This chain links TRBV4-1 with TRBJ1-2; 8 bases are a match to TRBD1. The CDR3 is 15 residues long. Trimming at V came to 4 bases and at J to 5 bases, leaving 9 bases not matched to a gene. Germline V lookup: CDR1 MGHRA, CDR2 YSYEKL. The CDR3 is CASSPEDREGYGYTF. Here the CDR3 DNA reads TGCGCCAGCAGCCCCGAGGACAGGGAAGGTTATGGCTACACCTTC.

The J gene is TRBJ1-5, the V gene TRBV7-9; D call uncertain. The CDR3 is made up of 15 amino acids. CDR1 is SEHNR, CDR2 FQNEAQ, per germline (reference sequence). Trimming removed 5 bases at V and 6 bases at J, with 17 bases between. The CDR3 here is CASSEGAGGGQPQHF. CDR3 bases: TGTGCCAGCAGCGAGGGCGCAGGAGGCGGTCAGCCCCAGCATTTT.

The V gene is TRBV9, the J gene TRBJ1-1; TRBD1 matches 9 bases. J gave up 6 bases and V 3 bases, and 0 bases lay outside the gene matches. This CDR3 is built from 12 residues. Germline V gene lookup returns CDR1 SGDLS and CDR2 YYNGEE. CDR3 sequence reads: CASSGTGAEAFF. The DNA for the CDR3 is TGTGCCAGCAGCGGGACAGGGGCTGAAGCTTTCTTT.

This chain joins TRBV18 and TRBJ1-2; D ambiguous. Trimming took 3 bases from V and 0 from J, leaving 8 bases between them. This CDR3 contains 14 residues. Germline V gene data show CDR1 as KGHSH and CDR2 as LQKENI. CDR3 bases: TGTGCCAGCTCACCGGACCGAGCTAACTATGGCTACACCTTC. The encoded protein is CASSPDRANYGYTF.

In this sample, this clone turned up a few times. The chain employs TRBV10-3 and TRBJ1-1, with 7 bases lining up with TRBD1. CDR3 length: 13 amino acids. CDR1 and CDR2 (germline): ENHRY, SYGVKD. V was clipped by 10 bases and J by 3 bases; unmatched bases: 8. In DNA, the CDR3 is TGTGCCACTAAGGACAGGACGGACACTGAAGCTTTCTTT. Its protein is CATKDRTDTEAFF.

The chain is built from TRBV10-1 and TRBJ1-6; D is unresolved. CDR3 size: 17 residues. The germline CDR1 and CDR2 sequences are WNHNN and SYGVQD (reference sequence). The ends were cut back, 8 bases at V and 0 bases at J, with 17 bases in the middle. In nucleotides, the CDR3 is TGCGCCAGCCCAACTGGGGAAGGGAGCTCCTATAATTCACCCCTCCACTTT. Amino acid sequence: CASPTGEGSSYNSPLHF.

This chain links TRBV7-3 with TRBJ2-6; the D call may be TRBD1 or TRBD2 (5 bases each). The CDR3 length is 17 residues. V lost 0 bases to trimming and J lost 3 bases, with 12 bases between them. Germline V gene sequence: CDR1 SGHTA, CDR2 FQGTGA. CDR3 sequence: CASSLTRGGGGANVLTF. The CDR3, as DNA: TGTGCCAGCAGCTTAACCCGTGGGGGTGGTGGGGCCAACGTCCTGACTTTC.

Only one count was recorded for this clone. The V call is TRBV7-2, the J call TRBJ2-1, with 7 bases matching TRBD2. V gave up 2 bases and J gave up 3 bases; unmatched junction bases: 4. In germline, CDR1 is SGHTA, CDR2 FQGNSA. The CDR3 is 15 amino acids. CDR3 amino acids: CASSLSSSGYNEQFF. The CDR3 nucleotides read TGTGCCAGCAGCTTATCGTCTAGCGGCTACAATGAGCAGTTCTTC.

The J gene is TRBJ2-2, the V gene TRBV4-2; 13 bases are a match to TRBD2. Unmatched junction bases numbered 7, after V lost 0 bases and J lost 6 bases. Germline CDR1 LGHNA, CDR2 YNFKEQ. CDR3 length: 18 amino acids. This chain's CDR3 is CASSQDPGLAGVSGELFF. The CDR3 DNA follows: TGTGCCAGCAGCCAAGACCCAGGACTAGCGGGGGTGTCCGGGGAGCTGTTTTTT.

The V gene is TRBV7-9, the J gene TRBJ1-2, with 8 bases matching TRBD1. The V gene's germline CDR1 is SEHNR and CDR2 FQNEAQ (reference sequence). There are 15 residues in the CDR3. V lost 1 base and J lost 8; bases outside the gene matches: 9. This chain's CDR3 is CASSLVWQGAPGYTF. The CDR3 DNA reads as TGTGCCAGCAGCTTAGTGTGGCAGGGGGCGCCCGGCTACACCTTC.

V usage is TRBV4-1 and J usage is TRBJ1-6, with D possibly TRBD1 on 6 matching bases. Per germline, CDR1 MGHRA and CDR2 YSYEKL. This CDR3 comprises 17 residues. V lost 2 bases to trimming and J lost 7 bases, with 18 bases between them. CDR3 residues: CASSQQTWGAPNSPLHF. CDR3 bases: TGCGCCAGCAGCCAACAAACATGGGGGGCGCCCAATTCACCCCTCCACTTT.